This T cell receptor beta chain was documented in a study of T cell responses to AZD1222 COVID-19 vaccine. General observations from the study: The donor group comprised mostly white British people and more females; the analysis possibly underestimated clonal diversity.

In germline, CDR1 is SGHTA, CDR2 FQGNSA. V lost 1 base to trimming and J lost 6 bases; unmatched junction nucleotides: 8. This CDR3 has 16 residues. Only in-frame clones appear in the TCRdb table, and some are missing; sequencing was by immunoSEQ multiplex PCR. The data contain approximately 180,000 clones, 85% to 90% of them singletons. This clone was seen only a few times. Its antigen is unknown. The rearrangement links TRBV7-2 to TRBJ2-7; 11 positions match TRBD2. The TCR sequence derives from an adult in good health. Sequencing used peripheral blood, obtained on day 0 of AZD1222 vaccination. The CDR3 DNA reads TGTGCCAGCAGCTTAGGAGGGACTAGCGGCGCCGGCGAGCAGTACTTC. Protein product: CASSLGGTSGAGEQYF.